The rows below give T cell receptor beta chains drawn from one sample of a study of shared clonotypes between healthy human individuals. Clones were read by immunoSEQ multiplex PCR, and TCRdb kept only the in-frame ones, dropping some. The sample holds under 1,100,000 clones, about 74% seen once. Source material: memory CD4+ T cells sorted from blood. These TCRs come from a man younger than 30 in good health. CDR3s include the opening cysteine and the closing phenylalanine or tryptophan. The D gene is left open where the match is weak. Clone size is not always given. Where it is, it says once, few, many or a class for expanded clones.

CDR3: CASRPQILANEQYF
DNA: TGTGCCAGCAGACCCCAAATACTAGCGAATGAGCAGTACTTC
size: NA
D: TRBD2
J: TRBJ2-7
V: TRBV6-1

CDR3: CASLRRAGTSTDTQYF
DNA: TGTGCCAGTTTACGCCGGGCGGGGACTAGCACAGATACGCAGTATTTT
size: NA
D: NA
J: TRBJ2-3
V: TRBV19

CDR3: CASRGQGHTDTQYF
DNA: TGTGCCAGCAGAGGACAGGGCCACACAGATACGCAGTATTTT
size: NA
D: TRBD1
J: TRBJ2-3
V: TRBV2

CDR3: CASSRTVPSYEQYF
DNA: TGCGCCAGCTCCCGGACAGTACCCTCCTACGAGCAGTACTTC
size: few
D: NA
J: TRBJ2-7
V: TRBV5-1

CDR3: CASPGAGEGETQYF
DNA: TGTGCCAGCCCCGGGGCGGGGGAGGGAGAGACCCAGTACTTC
size: NA
D: TRBD2
J: TRBJ2-5
V: TRBV27

CDR3: CASRPPPASGSNEQFF
DNA: TGTGCCAGCAGGCCTCCCCCGGCGTCGGGTTCCAATGAGCAGTTCTTC
size: NA
D: NA
J: TRBJ2-1
V: TRBV28

CDR3: CASSSQPIINIQYF
DNA: TGTGCCAGCAGTTCCCAGCCTATTATAAACATTCAGTACTTC
size: NA
D: NA
J: TRBJ2-4
V: TRBV28

CDR3: CASSGLAGGTGELFF
DNA: TGTGCCAGCAGCGGACTAGCGGGAGGGACCGGGGAGCTGTTTTTT
size: NA
D: TRBD2
J: TRBJ2-2
V: TRBV6-1

CDR3: CASSLSKNSPLHF
DNA: TGTGCCAGCAGCTTGTCGAAGAATTCACCCCTCCACTTT
size: NA
D: NA
J: TRBJ1-6
V: TRBV5-6

CDR3: CASSDSGWVGTTEAFF
DNA: TGTGCCAGCAGTGACTCCGGTTGGGTGGGCACCACTGAAGCTTTCTTT
size: NA
D: NA
J: TRBJ1-1
V: TRBV6-4

CDR3: CASSRQGARSNQPQHF
DNA: TGTGCCAGCAGCCGACAGGGGGCGCGGAGCAATCAGCCCCAGCATTTT
size: NA
D: NA
J: TRBJ1-5
V: TRBV21-1

CDR3: CASHGSRFTGELFF
DNA: TGTGCCAGCCATGGGAGTCGGTTTACCGGGGAGCTGTTTTTT
size: NA
D: NA
J: TRBJ2-2
V: TRBV28

CDR3: CASTFEGSRIQYF
DNA: TGTGCCAGCACCTTCGAGGGGAGTCGGATTCAGTACTTC
size: NA
D: NA
J: TRBJ2-4
V: TRBV5-6

CDR3: CASSIQPTYEQYF
DNA: TGTGCCAGTAGTATCCAACCGACCTACGAGCAGTACTTC
size: NA
D: NA
J: TRBJ2-7
V: TRBV19

CDR3: CASSPPGLGKETQYF
DNA: TGCGCCAGCAGTCCACCGGGACTGGGGAAAGAGACCCAGTACTTC
size: NA
D: NA
J: TRBJ2-5
V: TRBV5-1

CDR3: CASSSGGADTQYF
DNA: TGTGCTAGCAGCTCTGGGGGGGCAGATACGCAGTATTTT
size: NA
D: TRBD2
J: TRBJ2-3
V: TRBV7-7

CDR3: CASSPDRVSEGYTF
DNA: TGTGCCAGCTCACCTGACAGGGTCTCGGAGGGCTACACCTTC
size: NA
D: TRBD1
J: TRBJ1-2
V: TRBV18

CDR3: CASSYKGNWAPLHF
DNA: TGTGCCAGCAGTTACAAGGGCAATTGGGCACCCCTCCACTTT
size: NA
D: NA
J: TRBJ1-6
V: TRBV6-5

CDR3: CASSTASGAGGRNEQFF
DNA: TGTGCCAGCAGTACGGCCTCGGGAGCGGGGGGGCGTAATGAGCAGTTCTTC
size: few
D: TRBD2
J: TRBJ2-1
V: TRBV28

CDR3: CASFGTANTGELFF
DNA: TGCGCCAGCTTTGGGACAGCGAACACCGGGGAGCTGTTTTTT
size: many
D: TRBD1
J: TRBJ2-2
V: TRBV5-1

CDR3: CASSQNYYNSPLHF
DNA: TGTGCCAGCAGCCAAAACTACTATAATTCACCCCTCCACTTT
size: NA
D: NA
J: TRBJ1-6
V: TRBV14

CDR3: CAIRGQQETQYF
DNA: TGTGCCATCAGAGGACAGCAAGAGACCCAGTACTTC
size: NA
D: NA
J: TRBJ2-5
V: TRBV10-3

CDR3: CASSLRGREGEKLFF
DNA: TGTGCCAGCAGCTTAAGGGGCAGGGAAGGCGAAAAACTGTTTTTT
size: NA
D: NA
J: TRBJ1-4
V: TRBV11-2

CDR3: CAPKPGTEDEKLFF
DNA: TGTGCCCCAAAACCCGGGACAGAAGATGAAAAACTGTTTTTT
size: NA
D: TRBD1
J: TRBJ1-4
V: TRBV6-1

CDR3: CASSPSRTSGGSANEQYF
DNA: TGTGCCAGCTCACCATCGAGGACTAGCGGAGGGAGTGCGAACGAGCAGTACTTC
size: NA
D: TRBD2
J: TRBJ2-7
V: TRBV18

CDR3: CAWRQGADTEAFF
DNA: TGTGCCTGGAGGCAGGGGGCGGACACTGAAGCTTTCTTT
size: NA
D: TRBD1
J: TRBJ1-1
V: TRBV30

CDR3: CASSKVEGARYNEQFF
DNA: TGTGCCAGCAGCAAAGTAGAGGGGGCGCGGTACAATGAGCAGTTCTTC
size: NA
D: NA
J: TRBJ2-1
V: TRBV21-1

CDR3: CASSRRTGGGQIAQYF
DNA: TGTGCCAGCAGCCGAAGGACAGGGGGTGGCCAGATCGCGCAGTACTTC
size: NA
D: TRBD1
J: TRBJ2-7
V: TRBV5-4

CDR3: CASSLTFAGTTDTQYF
DNA: TGCGCCAGCAGCCTTACCTTTGCAGGAACCACAGATACGCAGTATTTT
size: NA
D: NA
J: TRBJ2-3
V: TRBV4-3

CDR3: CAWSRTGAVGGNTIYF
DNA: TGTGCCTGGAGTCGAACAGGGGCTGTCGGTGGAAACACCATATATTTT
size: NA
D: TRBD1
J: TRBJ1-3
V: TRBV30

CDR3: CASSQETTSGTDTQYF
DNA: TGTGCCAGCAGCCAAGAAACTACTAGCGGGACAGATACGCAGTATTTT
size: NA
D: TRBD2
J: TRBJ2-3
V: TRBV4-2

CDR3: CASSLIAGDQETQYF
DNA: TGCGCCAGCAGCTTGATAGCGGGGGACCAAGAGACCCAGTACTTC
size: NA
D: TRBD2
J: TRBJ2-5
V: TRBV5-1

CDR3: CASSRQGVKEQFF
DNA: TGTGCCAGCAGCCGACAGGGGGTCAAGGAGCAGTTCTTC
size: few
D: TRBD1
J: TRBJ2-1
V: TRBV7-2

CDR3: CASSTSGGAYNEQFF
DNA: TGCGCCAGCAGTACTAGCGGGGGGGCCTACAATGAGCAGTTCTTC
size: NA
D: TRBD2
J: TRBJ2-1
V: TRBV5-1

CDR3: CASSRGESPLHF
DNA: TGTGCCAGCAGCCGGGGGGAATCACCCCTCCACTTT
size: NA
D: NA
J: TRBJ1-6
V: TRBV7-9

CDR3: CASSPGQIAKNIQYF
DNA: TGTGCCAGCAGCCCTGGACAGATAGCCAAAAACATTCAGTACTTC
size: NA
D: NA
J: TRBJ2-4
V: TRBV5-5

CDR3: CASSGGSYNEQFF
DNA: TGCGCCAGCAGTGGCGGTTCCTACAATGAGCAGTTCTTC
size: NA
D: NA
J: TRBJ2-1
V: TRBV5-1

CDR3: CASSEVRYTEAFF
DNA: TGTGCCAGCAGTGAAGTCCGGTACACTGAAGCTTTCTTT
size: NA
D: NA
J: TRBJ1-1
V: TRBV6-1

CDR3: CASTRRGSRDEQFF
DNA: TGTGCCAGCACTCGGCGGGGGAGTCGGGATGAGCAGTTCTTC
size: NA
D: TRBD2
J: TRBJ2-1
V: TRBV18

CDR3: CASSHRVTTGELFF
DNA: TGTGCCAGTAGCCACCGTGTAACCACCGGGGAGCTGTTTTTT
size: NA
D: NA
J: TRBJ2-2
V: TRBV19

CDR3: CASSPRESSGTTDTQYF
DNA: TGTGCCAGCTCACCCAGGGAATCTAGCGGGACCACAGATACGCAGTATTTT
size: NA
D: TRBD2
J: TRBJ2-3
V: TRBV18

CDR3: CASSRQGWGYTF
DNA: TGTGCCAGCAGCCGGCAGGGCTGGGGCTACACCTTC
size: NA
D: NA
J: TRBJ1-2
V: TRBV28

CDR3: CASTGEDSYGYTF
DNA: TGTGCCAGTACGGGGGAGGACAGCTATGGCTACACCTTC
size: NA
D: NA
J: TRBJ1-2
V: TRBV19

CDR3: CASSRTKETQYF
DNA: TGTGCCAGCAGTCGGACTAAAGAGACCCAGTACTTC
size: NA
D: NA
J: TRBJ2-5
V: TRBV6-1

CDR3: CASRNTGGHTDTQYF
DNA: TGTGCCAGCAGAAACACCGGGGGCCACACAGATACGCAGTATTTT
size: NA
D: NA
J: TRBJ2-3
V: TRBV6-5

CDR3: CASSLVPGGPSGANVLTF
DNA: TGCGCCAGCAGCTTGGTCCCGGGGGGGCCCTCTGGGGCCAACGTCCTGACTTTC
size: once
D: TRBD2
J: TRBJ2-6
V: TRBV5-1

CDR3: CASSLYGNTQYF
DNA: TGTGCCAGCAGTTTATACGGAAATACGCAGTATTTT
size: NA
D: NA
J: TRBJ2-3
V: TRBV28

CDR3: CTSTQGVLQTQYF
DNA: TGCACCAGCACCCAGGGGGTGCTTCAGACCCAGTACTTC
size: NA
D: NA
J: TRBJ2-5
V: TRBV1

CDR3: CSAATSGGGEQYF
DNA: TGCAGCGCTGCGACTAGCGGGGGGGGCGAGCAGTACTTC
size: NA
D: TRBD2
J: TRBJ2-7
V: TRBV29-1

CDR3: CASRANGPDPYEQYF
DNA: TGTGCCAGCAGGGCAAATGGCCCGGACCCCTACGAGCAGTACTTC
size: NA
D: NA
J: TRBJ2-7
V: TRBV6-5

CDR3: CATAEGRNSPLHF
DNA: TGTGCCACCGCGGAGGGGCGGAATTCACCCCTCCACTTT
size: NA
D: NA
J: TRBJ1-6
V: TRBV18

CDR3: CASSLSTDTQYF
DNA: TGTGCCAGCTCACTTAGTACAGATACGCAGTATTTT
size: NA
D: NA
J: TRBJ2-3
V: TRBV18

CDR3: CASSLGQGSTGELFF
DNA: TGTGCCAGCAGCCTAGGACAGGGGAGCACCGGGGAGCTGTTTTTT
size: NA
D: TRBD1
J: TRBJ2-2
V: TRBV7-3

CDR3: CATLGRSLYGYTF
DNA: TGTGCCACCCTGGGCCGTTCCTTATATGGCTACACCTTC
size: once
D: NA
J: TRBJ1-2
V: TRBV28